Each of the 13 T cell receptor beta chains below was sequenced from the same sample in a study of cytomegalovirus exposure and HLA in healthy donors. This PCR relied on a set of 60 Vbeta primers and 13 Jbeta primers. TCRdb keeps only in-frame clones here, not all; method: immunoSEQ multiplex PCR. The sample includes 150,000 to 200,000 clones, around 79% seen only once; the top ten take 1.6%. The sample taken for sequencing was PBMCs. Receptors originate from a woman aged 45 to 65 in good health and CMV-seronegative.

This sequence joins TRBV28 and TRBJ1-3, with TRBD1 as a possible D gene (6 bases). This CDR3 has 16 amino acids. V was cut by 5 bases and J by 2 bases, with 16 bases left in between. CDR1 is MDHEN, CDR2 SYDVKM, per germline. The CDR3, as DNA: TGTGCCAGCAGTGCAACCTCGGACAGCGCTGGAAACACCATATATTTT. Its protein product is CASSATSDSAGNTIYF.

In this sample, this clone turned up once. DNA for the CDR3: TGTGCCAGCAGCCGGGCTAGCTCTTTTCAAGAGACCCAGTACTTC. Translating gives CASSRASSFQETQYF. J is TRBJ2-5 and V is TRBV7-9, with D possibly TRBD2 on 5 matching bases. This CDR3 comprises 15 residues. V shed 5 bases and J shed 2 bases, with 15 bases lying between them. The V gene's germline CDR1 is SEHNR and CDR2 FQNEAQ (reference sequence).

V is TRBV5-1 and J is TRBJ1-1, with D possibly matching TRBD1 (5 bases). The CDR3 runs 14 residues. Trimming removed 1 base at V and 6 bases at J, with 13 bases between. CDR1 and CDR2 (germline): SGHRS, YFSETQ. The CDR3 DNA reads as TGCGCCAGCAGCTTGCCAGGGTCTGTACCTGAAGCTTTCTTT. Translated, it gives CASSLPGSVPEAFF.

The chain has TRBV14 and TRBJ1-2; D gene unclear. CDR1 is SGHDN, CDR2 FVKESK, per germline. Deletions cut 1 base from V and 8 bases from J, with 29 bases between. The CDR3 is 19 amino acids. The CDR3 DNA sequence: TGTGCCAGCAGCCAAGGCGAAGGATTAACTATGGCTACCGCTCAAGGCTACACCTTC. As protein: CASSQGEGLTMATAQGYTF. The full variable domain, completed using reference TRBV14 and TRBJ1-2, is EAGVTQFPSHSVIEKGQTVTLRCDPISGHDNLYWYRRVMGKEIKFLLHFVKESKQDESGMPNNRFLAERTGGTYSTLKVQPAELEDSGVYFCASSQGEGLTMATAQGYTFGSGTRLTVV.

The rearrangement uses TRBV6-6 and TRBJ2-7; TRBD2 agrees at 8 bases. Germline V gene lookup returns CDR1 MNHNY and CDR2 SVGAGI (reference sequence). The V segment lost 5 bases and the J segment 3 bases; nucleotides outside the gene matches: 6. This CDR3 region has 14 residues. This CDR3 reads CASSRTGTSYEQYF. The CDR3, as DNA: TGTGCCAGCAGTCGTACCGGGACTAGCTACGAGCAGTACTTC.

The CDR3 spells CASSLGLAGGGGLDNEQFF. CDR3 nucleotides: TGCGCCAGCAGCCTGGGACTAGCGGGGGGCGGGGGTTTAGACAATGAGCAGTTCTTC. V usage is TRBV4-1 and J usage is TRBJ2-1; 15 nucleotides match TRBD2. This CDR3 is 19 amino acids long. V dropped 4 bases and J dropped 5; count of bases not matched to a gene: 12. The germline CDR1 and CDR2 sequences are MGHRA and YSYEKL.

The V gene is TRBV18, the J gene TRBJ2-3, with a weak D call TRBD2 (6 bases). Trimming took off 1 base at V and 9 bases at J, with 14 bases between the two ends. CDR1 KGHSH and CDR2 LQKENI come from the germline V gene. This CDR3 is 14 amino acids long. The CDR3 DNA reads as TGTGCCAGCTCACCACTTGAGCAGGAGGGGACGCAGTATTTT. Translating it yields CASSPLEQEGTQYF.

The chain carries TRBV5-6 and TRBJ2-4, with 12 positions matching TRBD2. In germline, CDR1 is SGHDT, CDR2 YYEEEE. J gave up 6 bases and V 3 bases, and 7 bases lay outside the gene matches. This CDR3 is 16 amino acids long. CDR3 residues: CASSSIPTSGGNIQYF. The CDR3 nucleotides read TGTGCCAGCAGCTCGATCCCGACTAGCGGGGGAAACATTCAGTACTTC.

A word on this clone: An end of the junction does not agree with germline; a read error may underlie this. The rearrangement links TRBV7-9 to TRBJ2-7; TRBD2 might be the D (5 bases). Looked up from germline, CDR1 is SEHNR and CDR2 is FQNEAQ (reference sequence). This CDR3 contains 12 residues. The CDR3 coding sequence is TGTTCCAGCAGCTCGGGGTCGTGGGAGCAGTACTTC. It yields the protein CSSSSGSWEQYF.

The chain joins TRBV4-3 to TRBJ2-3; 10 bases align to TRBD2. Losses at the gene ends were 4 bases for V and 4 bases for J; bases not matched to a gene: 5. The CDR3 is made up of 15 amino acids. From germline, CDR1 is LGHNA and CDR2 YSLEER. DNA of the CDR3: TGCGCCAGCAGCCCAGGGACTAGCGAGCCAGATACGCAGTATTTT. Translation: CASSPGTSEPDTQYF.

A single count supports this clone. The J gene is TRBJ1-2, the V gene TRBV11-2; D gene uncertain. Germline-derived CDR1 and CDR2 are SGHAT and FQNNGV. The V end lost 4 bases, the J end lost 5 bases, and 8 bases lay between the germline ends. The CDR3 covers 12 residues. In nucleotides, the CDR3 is TGTGCCAGCAGCTCCCCGAGGTATGGCTACACCTTC. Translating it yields CASSSPRYGYTF.

CDR3 sequence reads: CASSATGREGETQYF. DNA for the CDR3: TGCGCCAGCAGCGCCACAGGGAGAGAAGGAGAGACCCAGTACTTC. V and J are TRBV5-1 and TRBJ2-5, with TRBD1 as a possible D gene (6 bases). The V end lost 4 bases, the J end lost 4 bases, and 17 bases lay between the germline ends. CDR1 and CDR2 from the germline V gene are SGHRS and YFSETQ. This CDR3 spans 15 amino acids.

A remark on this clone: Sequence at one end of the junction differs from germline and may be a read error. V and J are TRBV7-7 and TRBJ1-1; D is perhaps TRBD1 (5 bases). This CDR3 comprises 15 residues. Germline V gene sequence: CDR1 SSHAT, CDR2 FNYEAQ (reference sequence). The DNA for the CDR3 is TGTGCTAGCAGGAACCTACGACAGAAGTTCCCTGAAGCTTTCTTT. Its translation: CASRNLRQKFPEAFF.